This T cell receptor beta chain was obtained from a study of blood T cell repertoires in COVID-19. On the study more broadly: The study drew acute and convalescent COVID-19 samples from the United States, Italy and Spain.

In the original workflow: Counts of nucleated cells, estimated from reference gene primer amplification, were obtained. The repertoire was sequenced with immunoSEQ multiplex PCR; TCRdb's copy has only in-frame clones and lacks some. The V and J calls and clone size were taken over from that table, and D and trimming were inferred from the DNA. The profile shows 100,000 to 150,000 clones, 70% to 90% of them singletons. This TCR came from a woman aged 80 or over with acute or convalescent COVID-19. Sequenced input: peripheral blood.

The CDR3: CASSQGPGAEYEQYF. CDR3 nucleotides: TGCGCCAGCAGCCAAGGCCCAGGGGCGGAATACGAGCAGTACTTC. The chain recombines TRBV4-3 with TRBJ2-7, with D possibly matching TRBD1 (6 bases). There are 15 residues in the CDR3. Germline-derived CDR1 and CDR2 are LGHNA and YSLEER. The V gene lost 1 base and the J gene lost 4 bases, with 14 bases spanning the gap.